The subject of this entry is one T cell receptor (beta chain). Its antigen remains unidentified. The data were obtained in a study of T cell responses to AZD1222 COVID-19 vaccine. Whole-study findings and limits: Only 5 or 6 AZD1222 recipients were seropositive at baseline. The sample set comprised mostly white British donors with more females, and clonal diversity was possibly underestimated. There were vaccine-associated CD4 TCRs across spike, dominant at 160-218 and 743-854.

Trimming cost V 1 base and J 5 bases, with 18 bases left between them. Looked up from germline, CDR1 is SGHTS and CDR2 is YDEGEE. The CDR3 sequence is 16 residues long. Produced via immunoSEQ multiplex PCR; TCRdb's table is partial and in-frame only. The sample includes tens of thousands of clones, 89% seen only once; the top ten take 9.3%. The sample here was peripheral blood, taken 28 days after the second AZD1222 dose. This TCR was sampled from an adult who received the AZD1222 COVID-19 vaccine. V gene TRBV5-8 combines with J gene TRBJ2-5; no clear D gene. The CDR3 DNA reads as TGTGCCAGCAGCTTGCAGATACCTCTGACTTGGGAGACCCAGTACTTC. Translating it yields CASSLQIPLTWETQYF.